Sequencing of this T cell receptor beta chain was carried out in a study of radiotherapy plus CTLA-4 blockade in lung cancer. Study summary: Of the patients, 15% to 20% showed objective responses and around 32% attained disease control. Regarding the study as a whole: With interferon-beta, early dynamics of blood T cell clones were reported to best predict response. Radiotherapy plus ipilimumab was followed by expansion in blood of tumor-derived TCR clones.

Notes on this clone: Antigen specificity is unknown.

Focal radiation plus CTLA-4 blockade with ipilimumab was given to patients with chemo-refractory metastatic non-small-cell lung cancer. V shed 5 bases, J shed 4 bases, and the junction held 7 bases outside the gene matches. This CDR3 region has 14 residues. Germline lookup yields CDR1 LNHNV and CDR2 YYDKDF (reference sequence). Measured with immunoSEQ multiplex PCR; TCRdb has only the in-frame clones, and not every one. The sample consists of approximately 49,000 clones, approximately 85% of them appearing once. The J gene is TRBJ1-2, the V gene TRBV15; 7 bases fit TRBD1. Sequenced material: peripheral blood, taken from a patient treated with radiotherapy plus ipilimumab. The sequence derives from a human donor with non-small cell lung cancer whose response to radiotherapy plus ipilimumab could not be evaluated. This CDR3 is CATSGQGQPYGYTF. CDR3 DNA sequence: TGTGCCACCAGCGGTCAGGGACAGCCCTATGGCTACACCTTC.